Presented here are 28 T cell receptor beta chains from one specimen sequenced in a study of blood T cell repertoires in COVID-19. Sequencing used immunoSEQ multiplex PCR; TCRdb keeps in-frame clones, though not all of them. Of 250,000 to 300,000 clones listed, about four fifths are singletons. Sequencing was performed on peripheral blood. The origin of the receptors is an older man with acute or convalescent COVID-19.

As concerns this clone: This specimen includes other DNA sequences encoding the same CDR3. The chain joins TRBV19 to TRBJ2-7; D ambiguous. The CDR3 is made up of 13 amino acids. V lost 3 bases and J lost 3, with 9 bases in between. Germline assignment: CDR1 LNHDA and CDR2 SQIVND (reference sequence). The CDR3 nucleotides are TGTGCCAGTAGTATCAACAGAAACTACGAGCAGTACTTC. It is translated as CASSINRNYEQYF.

V gene TRBV12-3 or TRBV12-4 combines with J gene TRBJ2-2; no clear D. This CDR3 is built from 13 residues. Trimming left V 6 bases short and J 0 bases short, with 5 bases between. In DNA, the CDR3 is TGTGCCAGCAGAGACACGAACACCGGGGAGCTGTTTTTT. As protein: CASRDTNTGELFF.

This clone has only a few counts. The chain uses TRBV27 and TRBJ2-7; TRBD1 agrees at 8 bases. The CDR3 is made up of 15 amino acids. With 5 bases clipped from V and 6 bases from J, the junction kept 12 bases outside the gene matches. Germline V lookup: CDR1 MNHEY, CDR2 SMNVEV (reference sequence). The DNA of the CDR3 is TGTGCCAGCAGTCTCATTCGGACAGGGAATGGCGAGCAGTACTTC. Amino acids: CASSLIRTGNGEQYF.

V is TRBV19 and J is TRBJ1-1; D gene uncertain. CDR1 is LNHDA and CDR2 is SQIVND in the germline V gene (reference sequence). The CDR3 contains 15 residues. V was cut by 4 bases and J by 1 base, with 13 bases left in between. As DNA, the CDR3 is TGTGCCAGTAGTACCCGAATGACGGGGAACACTGAAGCTTTCTTT. Its translation: CASSTRMTGNTEAFF.

The rearrangement uses TRBV19 and TRBJ1-6; D unresolved. Trimming left V 6 bases short and J 6 bases short, with 15 bases between. The CDR3 has 15 amino acids. Germline CDR1 reads LNHDA; CDR2 reads SQIVND (reference sequence). This chain's CDR3 is CASSQTALGNSPLHF. The CDR3 DNA follows: TGTGCCAGTAGCCAAACCGCGCTTGGTAATTCACCCCTCCACTTT.

V usage is TRBV28 and J usage is TRBJ1-2; the match to TRBD1 covers 8 bases. The V segment lost 8 bases and the J segment 7 bases; nucleotides outside the gene matches: 12. CDR3 length equals 14 residues. Germline CDR1 reads MDHEN; CDR2 reads SYDVKM. DNA for the CDR3: TGTGCCAGCGGACGCGCCGGGACAGGTATTGGCTACACCTTC. Its translation: CASGRAGTGIGYTF.

In this sample, this clone turned up a few times. The chain has TRBV7-9 and TRBJ1-2; no definite D call. The CDR3 length is 12 residues. The germline V gene has CDR1 SEHNR and CDR2 FQNEAQ (reference sequence). V lost 1 base, J lost 8 bases, and 8 bases lay in between. Written as DNA, the CDR3 is TGTGCCAGCAGCTTAGAACCGCGGGGCTACACCTTC. It codes for CASSLEPRGYTF. The variable domain in full, with the rest retrieved from reference TRBV7-9 and TRBJ1-2, is DTGVSQNPRHKITKRGQNVTFRCDPISEHNRLYWYRQTLGQGPEFLTYFQNEAQLEKSRLLSDRFSAERPKGSFSTLEIQRTEQGDSAMYLCASSLEPRGYTFGSGTRLTVV.

Written as DNA, the CDR3 is TGTGCCAGCAGCTTAGCGGGGGGGACTAGAGGCGGCAATGAGCAGTTCTTC. Translating it yields CASSLAGGTRGGNEQFF. This sequence joins TRBV7-9 and TRBJ2-1; 8 nucleotides align to TRBD2. In germline, CDR1 is SEHNR, CDR2 FQNEAQ (reference sequence). Unmatched junction bases numbered 10, after V lost 0 bases and J lost 6 bases. The CDR3 is made up of 17 amino acids.

The V and J genes are TRBV7-9 and TRBJ2-7, with D hard to call. V was shortened by 5 bases and J by 3 bases, with 11 bases between the two germline ends. The CDR3 loop spans 13 amino acids. Germline CDR1 and CDR2: SEHNR and FQNEAQ (reference sequence). The CDR3 nucleotides read TGTGCCAGCAGCAGAGACACCCTCTACGAGCAGTACTTC. Translated: CASSRDTLYEQYF.

The chain is built from TRBV6-1 and TRBJ2-7; 10 bases line up with TRBD2. Losses at the gene ends were 3 bases for V and 5 bases for J; bases not matched to a gene: 4. There are 14 residues in the CDR3. Germline V CDR1 and CDR2: MNHNS, SASEGT. The CDR3 region is CASSDPGTSDEQYF. The DNA of the CDR3 is TGTGCCAGCAGTGACCCCGGGACTAGCGACGAGCAGTACTTC.

The table lists this clone with a count of one. The chain recombines TRBV18 with TRBJ2-7; 8 bases align to TRBD1. The CDR3 is made up of 16 amino acids. V shed 5 bases, J shed 2 bases, and the junction held 11 bases outside the gene matches. Germline V gene lookup returns CDR1 KGHSH and CDR2 LQKENI. CDR3 sequence: CASSTRTGYKAYEQYF. CDR3 DNA sequence: TGTGCCAGCTCAACCCGGACAGGGTATAAGGCCTACGAGCAGTACTTC.

The gene calls are TRBV5-4 and TRBJ2-3; 10 nucleotides match TRBD1. The germline V gene has CDR1 SGHNT and CDR2 YYREEE (reference sequence). The CDR3 is 17 amino acids. V lost 5 bases to trimming and J lost 3 bases; unmatched junction nucleotides: 12. The CDR3 DNA is TGTGCCAGCAGACAACACACCAAGGACAGGGGGACAGATACGCAGTATTTT. As protein: CASRQHTKDRGTDTQYF.

The chain links TRBV4-2 to TRBJ2-6; D is possibly TRBD1 (5 bases). The V gene's germline CDR1 is LGHNA and CDR2 YNFKEQ. The CDR3 consists of 16 residues. V gave up 4 bases and J gave up 4 bases, with 14 bases separating them. The CDR3 coding sequence is TGTGCCAGCAGCCCAAGGGGATCAACGGGGGCCAACGTCCTGACTTTC. Its protein is CASSPRGSTGANVLTF.

The rearrangement uses TRBV28 and TRBJ2-1; 11 nucleotides align to TRBD2. V lost 6 bases and J lost 0; bases outside the gene matches: 4. Germline values: CDR1 MDHEN, CDR2 SYDVKM. This CDR3 spans 16 amino acids. The CDR3 reads CASRTGTSGSYNEQFF. The CDR3 DNA reads as TGTGCCAGCAGAACCGGGACTAGCGGCTCCTACAATGAGCAGTTCTTC.

This clone was recorded a few times. The genes are TRBV14 and TRBJ1-3; tentative D call: TRBD1 (6 bases). Germline V gene sequence: CDR1 SGHDN, CDR2 FVKESK. The CDR3 extends over 18 amino acids. The V and J ends lost 4 bases and 0 bases respectively, with 19 bases between them. The CDR3, as DNA: TGTGCCAGCAGCCCAAACACCGGGACAACTCTCTCTGGAAACACCATATATTTT. This encodes CASSPNTGTTLSGNTIYF.

There are a few counts of this clone. The chain recombines TRBV19 with TRBJ1-5; 9 nucleotides match TRBD1. Germline CDR1 is LNHDA and CDR2 is SQIVND (reference sequence). This CDR3 has 14 amino acids. Unmatched junction bases numbered 6, after V lost 6 bases and J lost 6 bases. The CDR3 DNA is TGTGCCAGTAGGAAAACAGGGGGCGGTCAGCCCCAGCATTTT. Translation: CASRKTGGGQPQHF.

The chain links TRBV18 to TRBJ2-3, with a weak D call TRBD2 (6 bases). There are 16 residues in the CDR3. The germline gives CDR1 KGHSH, CDR2 LQKENI. The V gene lost 2 bases and the J gene lost 0 bases, with 12 bases spanning the gap. The CDR3 DNA is TGTGCCAGCTCACCAGGGACTGCTACTAGCACAGATACGCAGTATTTT. Translating gives CASSPGTATSTDTQYF.

The chain carries TRBV28 and TRBJ1-1, with D tentatively TRBD1 (5 bases). Trimming left V 6 bases short and J 1 base short, with 9 bases between. Germline lookup yields CDR1 MDHEN and CDR2 SYDVKM. This CDR3 has 13 amino acids. This chain's CDR3 is CASSNRRNTEAFF. CDR3 coding DNA: TGTGCCAGCAGCAACAGGAGGAACACTGAAGCTTTCTTT. The whole variable domain, filled in from reference TRBV28 and TRBJ1-1, reads DVKVTQSSRYLVKRTGEKVFLECVQDMDHENMFWYRQDPGLGLRLIYFSYDVKMKEKGDIPEGYSVSREKKERFSLILESASTNQTSMYLCASSNRRNTEAFFGQGTRLTVV.

The CDR3 spells CASSFPGKTEAFF. CDR3 nucleotides: TGTGCCAGCAGTTTCCCAGGGAAGACTGAAGCTTTCTTT. J is TRBJ1-1 and V is TRBV28; possible D gene TRBD1, 5 bases. V was clipped by 3 bases and J by 5 bases, with 10 bases between them. CDR1 MDHEN and CDR2 SYDVKM come from the germline V gene. This CDR3 has 13 amino acids.

The J gene is TRBJ1-6, the V gene TRBV28; a possible D gene is TRBD1 (5 bases). Germline assignment: CDR1 MDHEN and CDR2 SYDVKM. The CDR3 is 21 residues long. Trimming left V 4 bases short and J 1 base short, with 26 bases between. The CDR3 nucleotides read TGTGCCAGCAGTTACGCTACCATCCGGGACGCGGGGGGATCCTATAATTCACCCCTCCACTTT. Translating gives CASSYATIRDAGGSYNSPLHF. The whole variable domain, filled in from reference TRBV28 and TRBJ1-6, reads DVKVTQSSRYLVKRTGEKVFLECVQDMDHENMFWYRQDPGLGLRLIYFSYDVKMKEKGDIPEGYSVSREKKERFSLILESASTNQTSMYLCASSYATIRDAGGSYNSPLHFGNGTRLTVT.

This chain joins TRBV18 and TRBJ1-2, with TRBD1 identical over 10 bases. Germline CDR1 is KGHSH and CDR2 is LQKENI. This CDR3 is built from 16 residues. The J segment lost 2 bases and the V segment lost 2 bases, leaving 5 bases of the junction unmatched. This chain's CDR3 is CASSPGTGDLNYGYTF. CDR3 bases: TGTGCCAGCTCACCAGGGACAGGGGACCTAAACTATGGCTACACCTTC.

The chain links TRBV4-1 to TRBJ2-3; D may be TRBD2 (5 bases). Trimming left V 2 bases short and J 0 bases short, with 18 bases between. The CDR3 loop spans 18 amino acids. Germline CDR1 and CDR2: MGHRA and YSYEKL. The CDR3 sequence: CASSQPRTQTTSTDTQYF. CDR3 sequence (DNA): TGCGCCAGCAGCCAACCACGGACGCAGACTACTAGCACAGATACGCAGTATTTT.

The gene calls are TRBV29-1 and TRBJ2-1; 7 nucleotides agree with TRBD2. Germline V CDR1 and CDR2: SQVTM, ANQGSEA. The junction had 10 bases not matched to a gene; V was cut back by 4 bases and J by 4 bases. The CDR3 is 15 residues long. The CDR3 coding sequence is TGCAGCGTTGTTCCACAGCGGGGCTTTTACAATGAGCAGTTCTTC. Protein product: CSVVPQRGFYNEQFF.

The rearrangement joins TRBV5-4 to TRBJ2-3; TRBD1 agrees at 8 bases. The CDR3 runs to 17 residues. J lost 0 bases, V lost 7 bases, and 13 bases had no gene match. The germline gives CDR1 SGHNT, CDR2 YYREEE (reference sequence). CDR3 bases: TGTGCCAGCTGGGCAGGGGGCTCCTTTACTAGCACAGATACGCAGTATTTT. Protein: CASWAGGSFTSTDTQYF.

This sequence joins TRBV10-2 and TRBJ1-2; the D is unclear. The V gene lost 3 bases and the J gene lost 4 bases, with 12 bases spanning the gap. The germline V gene encodes CDR1 WSHSY and CDR2 SAAADI. This CDR3 contains 14 residues. CDR3 bases: TGCGCCAGCAGTGAAAATACGCCCAGCTATGGCTACACCTTC. Translated: CASSENTPSYGYTF.

This chain connects TRBV7-2 to TRBJ1-5; 9 nucleotides agree with TRBD1. Germline V gene data show CDR1 as SGHTA and CDR2 as FQGNSA. Germline trimming cut 1 base from V and 4 bases from J; bases unmatched to any gene: 2. CDR3 length equals 15 residues. CDR3 region: CASSLDGTGNQPQHF. CDR3 DNA: TGTGCCAGCAGCTTAGACGGGACAGGGAATCAGCCCCAGCATTTT.

This chain uses TRBV6-1 with TRBJ1-1, with a tentative D call TRBD1 (5 bases). This CDR3 is 14 amino acids long. V was clipped by 2 bases and J by 11 bases, with 18 bases between them. Germline loops: CDR1 MNHNS, CDR2 SASEGT. Here the CDR3 reads CASSEFGGELRAFF. In nucleotides, the CDR3 is TGTGCCAGCAGTGAATTTGGGGGGGAGCTCCGGGCTTTCTTT.

V usage is TRBV6-5 and J usage is TRBJ1-6, with TRBD1 matching over 11 bases. This CDR3 has 15 amino acids. Germline CDR1 is MNHEY and CDR2 is SVGAGI. After removal of 7 bases from V and 7 bases from J, the junction contained 6 bases not matched to a gene. This CDR3 reads CASTGGTGGNSPLHF. Here the CDR3 DNA reads TGTGCCAGCACGGGAGGGACAGGGGGGAATTCACCCCTCCACTTT.